This T cell receptor beta chain was obtained from a study of blood T cells in healthy people across ages. Looked up from germline, CDR1 is SQVTM and CDR2 is ANQGSEA. This CDR3 has 13 amino acids. Trimming removed 4 bases from V and 2 bases from J; junction bases left unmatched: 3. A second PCR of 7 to 11 cycles used a sample-barcoded 5' primer and a J-beta primer mix. A single record per CDR3 protein comes from TCRdb applying MiXCR to the 5' RACE reads. The sample holds more than 1,000,000 distinct CDR3 sequences, 20% to 25% seen once. These sequences were also reported in another study, on T cells of mothers and their children.

The V call is TRBV29-1, the J call TRBJ2-7; 9 nucleotides line up with TRBD2. The origin of this receptor is a girl aged 2-10 years in good health. Sequenced sample: blood. CDR3 amino acids: CSVVGGRAYEQYF. CDR3 sequence (DNA): TGCAGCGTTGTTGGCGGGAGGGCCTACGAGCAGTACTTC.